Each of the 25 T cell receptor beta chains below was sequenced from the same sample in a study of T cell repertoires in cytomegalovirus infection. TCRdb reprocessed the reads via MiXCR and lists one record per CDR3 protein. The data show roughly 500,000 distinct CDR3 sequences, about 15% seen once. Sequencing input: CD8+ T cells from PBMCs. The receptors stem from a human donor in good health (CMV status not recorded). Some clones in this sample may be carry-over from other donors' samples.

This clonotype was detected a few times. The V call is TRBV4-2, the J call TRBJ2-1; 11 bases fit TRBD2. In germline, CDR1 is LGHNA, CDR2 YNFKEQ. CDR3 length equals 16 residues. The ends lost 1 base at V and 5 bases at J; junction bases unmatched: 4. CDR3 nucleotide sequence: TGTGCCAGCAGCCAAGTAGCGGGAGGGCGTCACAATGAGCAGTTCTTC. Translating gives CASSQVAGGRHNEQFF.

This clonotype has at least ten counts. The V call is TRBV7-9, the J call TRBJ1-2, with D unclear. Trimming cost V 5 bases and J 8 bases, with 24 bases left between them. Per the germline V gene, CDR1 is SEHNR and CDR2 is FQNEAQ (reference sequence). This CDR3 is built from 16 residues. The CDR3 coding sequence is TGTGCCAGCAGCCCGCCAATCGCCGCCTTATCGGGGGGCTACACCTTC. Protein product: CASSPPIAALSGGYTF.

This clonotype was counted many times. Here the CDR3 reads CASSFEGQALPYEQYF. The DNA of the CDR3 is TGTGCCAGCAGTTTCGAGGGACAGGCCCTGCCCTACGAGCAGTACTTC. The V call is TRBV6-1, the J call TRBJ2-7, with 8 bases matching TRBD1. The V gene end was trimmed by 5 bases and the J gene end by 2 bases; junction bases not matched to a gene: 11. Per the germline V gene, CDR1 is MNHNS and CDR2 is SASEGT. The CDR3 consists of 16 residues.

There are a few counts of this clonotype. The rearrangement joins TRBV28 to TRBJ2-1, with 13 bases that match TRBD2. Per the germline V gene, CDR1 is MDHEN and CDR2 is SYDVKM. With 6 bases clipped from V and 6 bases from J, the junction kept 8 bases outside the gene matches. The length of the CDR3 is 16 residues. In DNA, the CDR3 is TGTGCCAGCAGCCCATTGGGACTAGCGGGAATCAATGAGCAGTTCTTC. It specifies CASSPLGLAGINEQFF.

The chain employs TRBV28 and TRBJ2-1; 12 nucleotides match TRBD2. The CDR3 has 16 residues. CDR1 and CDR2 (germline): MDHEN, SYDVKM. Trimming at V came to 3 bases and at J to 7 bases, leaving 7 bases not matched to a gene. CDR3 sequence: CASSLAASGRENEQFF. The CDR3, as DNA: TGTGCCAGCAGTTTGGCGGCTAGCGGGAGGGAAAATGAGCAGTTCTTC.

J is TRBJ2-5 and V is TRBV25-1, with D tentatively TRBD2 (7 bases). V shed 2 bases and J shed 5 bases, with 18 bases lying between them. This CDR3 is 16 amino acids long. Germline V CDR1 and CDR2: MGHDK, SYGVNS. CDR3 coding DNA: TGTGCCAGCAGTGAACTATTTGGGGGGCGGGGGGAGACCCAGTACTTC. Encoded protein: CASSELFGGRGETQYF.

The chain employs TRBV27 and TRBJ2-7; a possible D gene is TRBD2 (6 bases). CDR3 length equals 15 residues. Germline V gene data show CDR1 as MNHEY and CDR2 as SMNVEV (reference sequence). V was trimmed by 5 bases and J by 2 bases, leaving 16 bases between them. The CDR3 DNA reads TGTGCCAGCAGTCCACCGGGACTTCTCGCCTACGAGCAGTACTTC. Its protein product is CASSPPGLLAYEQYF.

This clonotype was observed a few times. The chain has TRBV27 and TRBJ1-1; 8 nucleotides match TRBD1. J lost 1 base, V lost 1 base, and 2 bases had no gene match. This CDR3 comprises 15 residues. Per the germline V gene, CDR1 is MNHEY and CDR2 is SMNVEV (reference sequence). In DNA, the CDR3 is TGTGCCAGCAGTTTATTAACAGGGGGGAACACTGAAGCTTTCTTT. This sequence encodes CASSLLTGGNTEAFF.

This clonotype was observed a handful of times. The V gene is TRBV7-9, the J gene TRBJ2-5; the D is unclear. Deletions cut 2 bases from V and 9 bases from J, with 4 bases between. Germline CDR1 and CDR2: SEHNR and FQNEAQ (reference sequence). The CDR3 contains 10 residues. The CDR3 coding sequence is TGTGCCAGCAGCTTACCGGCCCAGTACTTC. Encoded protein: CASSLPAQYF.

This clonotype showed up many times. The chain is built from TRBV4-1 and TRBJ2-1, with a tentative D call TRBD2 (6 bases). CDR1 and CDR2 (germline): MGHRA, YSYEKL. The CDR3 is 16 residues long. V was cut by 4 bases and J by 4 bases, with 17 bases left in between. The CDR3 loop is CASSLGTANLYNEQFF. The CDR3 DNA follows: TGCGCCAGCAGCCTCGGGACTGCTAATTTATACAATGAGCAGTTCTTC.

The rearrangement links TRBV19 to TRBJ2-7; D is perhaps TRBD1 or TRBD2 (6 bases each). Germline CDR1 and CDR2: LNHDA and SQIVND (reference sequence). The CDR3 extends over 11 amino acids. The CDR3 region is CRGPHSYEQYF. In nucleotides, the CDR3 is TGTCGGGGGCCCCACTCCTACGAGCAGTACTTC.

This clonotype was recorded many times. The V call is TRBV14, the J call TRBJ2-7; 9 nucleotides match TRBD1. The germline CDR1 and CDR2 sequences are SGHDN and FVKESK. The CDR3 sequence is 14 residues long. V dropped 3 bases and J dropped 5; count of bases not matched to a gene: 5. CDR3 DNA sequence: TGTGCCAGCAGCCAGGGGACAGGGTGGAACGAGCAGTACTTC. Protein: CASSQGTGWNEQYF.

This chain joins TRBV27 and TRBJ2-7; D unclear. The CDR3 has 12 amino acids. The V gene lost 2 bases and the J gene lost 7 bases, with 9 bases spanning the gap. CDR1 is MNHEY, CDR2 SMNVEV, per germline (reference sequence). CDR3 coding DNA: TGTGCCAGCAGTTTAAGGGTTGGGGAGCAGTACTTC. The encoded protein is CASSLRVGEQYF.

The rearrangement links TRBV27 to TRBJ2-3; 9 nucleotides align to TRBD1. The germline V gene encodes CDR1 MNHEY and CDR2 SMNVEV (reference sequence). With V trimmed by 4 bases and J by 3 bases, 5 bases remained unmatched. The CDR3 extends over 15 amino acids. CDR3 coding DNA: TGTGCCAGCAGTTATCGGGACAGGGCGACAGATACGCAGTATTTT. It codes for CASSYRDRATDTQYF.

The chain uses TRBV9 and TRBJ2-3; TRBD2 matches at 10 bases. CDR3 length: 18 amino acids. With 2 bases clipped from V and 3 bases from J, the junction kept 12 bases outside the gene matches. Germline assignment: CDR1 SGDLS and CDR2 YYNGEE. The CDR3 sequence: CASSVEASGSEITDTQYF. CDR3 nucleotide sequence: TGTGCCAGCAGCGTTGAGGCTAGCGGGAGTGAGATTACAGATACGCAGTATTTT.

This clonotype was seen a few times. The V gene is TRBV28, the J gene TRBJ1-2; 7 nucleotides align to TRBD1. Per the germline V gene, CDR1 is MDHEN and CDR2 is SYDVKM. With 6 bases clipped from V and 4 bases from J, the junction kept 14 bases outside the gene matches. This CDR3 spans 16 amino acids. CDR3 coding DNA: TGTGCCAGCAGCCGCGACAGGGCAGGGAGGGGCTATGGCTACACCTTC. The encoded protein is CASSRDRAGRGYGYTF.

This clonotype has more than one count but fewer than ten. The gene calls are TRBV9 and TRBJ2-2; D not certain. CDR1 is SGDLS and CDR2 is YYNGEE in the germline V gene. The CDR3 covers 13 residues. Trimming cost V 4 bases and J 2 bases, with 6 bases left between them. CDR3 bases: TGTGCCAGCAGCATTCAAAACACCGGGGAGCTGTTTTTT. This codes for CASSIQNTGELFF.

In this sample, this clonotype turned up a few times. The V gene is TRBV25-1, the J gene TRBJ2-5; D is uncertain. V gave up 1 base and J gave up 5 bases, with 8 bases separating them. The length of the CDR3 is 13 residues. CDR1 and CDR2 from the germline V gene are MGHDK and SYGVNS. CDR3 DNA: TGTGCCAGCAGTGAATTGGGCACGGAGACCCAGTACTTC. Amino acids: CASSELGTETQYF. Using reference TRBV25-1 and TRBJ2-5 for the parts outside the CDR3, the full variable domain is EADIYQTPRYLVIGTGKKITLECSQTMGHDKMYWYQQDPGMELHLIHYSYGVNSTEKGDLSSESTVSRIRTEHFPLTLESARPSHTSQYLCASSELGTETQYFGPGTRLLVL.

V gene TRBV27 combines with J gene TRBJ2-7; D is perhaps TRBD1 or TRBD2 (5 bases each). This CDR3 is built from 13 residues. The germline V gene has CDR1 MNHEY and CDR2 SMNVEV (reference sequence). V was cut by 4 bases and J by 5 bases, with 12 bases left in between. In nucleotides, the CDR3 is TGTGCCAGCAGTTCACGAGGGGTACACGAGCAGTACTTC. Translated: CASSSRGVHEQYF.

The genes are TRBV10-3 and TRBJ1-5; D remains ambiguous. Germline CDR1 and CDR2: ENHRY and SYGVKD. The length of the CDR3 is 15 residues. Trimming removed 0 bases at V and 0 bases at J, with 6 bases between. CDR3 DNA sequence: TGTGCCATCAGTGAGTCAGGATATAGCAATCAGCCCCAGCATTTT. Amino acid sequence: CAISESGYSNQPQHF.

At least ten counts were recorded for this clonotype. The chain links TRBV7-6 to TRBJ2-3, with 11 bases that match TRBD2. Germline lookup yields CDR1 SGHVS and CDR2 FNYEAQ. V dropped 5 bases and J dropped 4; count of bases not matched to a gene: 8. The CDR3 is made up of 16 amino acids. Here the CDR3 reads CASSRVAGGPSDTQYF. CDR3 nucleotides: TGTGCCAGCAGCCGGGTAGCGGGAGGGCCATCAGATACGCAGTATTTT.

This clonotype was recorded many times. This sequence joins TRBV12-5 and TRBJ2-3; D call uncertain. The ends were cut back, 5 bases at V and 4 bases at J, with 13 bases in the middle. The CDR3 runs 14 residues. Per germline, CDR1 LGHNT and CDR2 FRNRAP. The CDR3, as DNA: TGTGCTAGTGGTCCGAATAACTTCCCAGATACGCAGTATTTT. Protein: CASGPNNFPDTQYF.

In its sample, this clonotype was seen many times. The chain recombines TRBV12-5 with TRBJ1-5, with D unclear. The CDR3 extends over 15 amino acids. V dropped 1 base and J dropped 6 bases, with 13 bases sitting between them. Germline V gives CDR1 LGHNT, CDR2 FRNRAP. CDR3 loop: CASGLADLGRQPQHF. In nucleotides, the CDR3 is TGTGCTAGTGGTTTGGCCGATCTCGGGCGTCAGCCCCAGCATTTT.

This clonotype was seen repeatedly, ten times or more. The DNA of the CDR3 is TGTGCCAGCAGCCTGCCTACCGGGTCCCGACATTTT. Translation: CASSLPTGSRHF. The chain links TRBV7-9 to TRBJ1-5, with no clear D. This CDR3 spans 12 amino acids. The germline CDR1 and CDR2 sequences are SEHNR and FQNEAQ (reference sequence). With 5 bases removed from V and 16 bases from J, the gap between germline ends came to 18 bases.

This clonotype was counted a few times. The chain is built from TRBV15 and TRBJ2-3; TRBD2 aligns across 8 bases. J lost 1 base, V lost 5 bases, and 8 bases had no gene match. Germline CDR1 and CDR2: LNHNV and YYDKDF (reference sequence). The CDR3 spans 16 residues. CDR3 protein: CATSSHGAGGTDTQYF. DNA of the CDR3: TGTGCCACCAGCTCCCACGGAGCGGGAGGCACAGATACGCAGTATTTT.